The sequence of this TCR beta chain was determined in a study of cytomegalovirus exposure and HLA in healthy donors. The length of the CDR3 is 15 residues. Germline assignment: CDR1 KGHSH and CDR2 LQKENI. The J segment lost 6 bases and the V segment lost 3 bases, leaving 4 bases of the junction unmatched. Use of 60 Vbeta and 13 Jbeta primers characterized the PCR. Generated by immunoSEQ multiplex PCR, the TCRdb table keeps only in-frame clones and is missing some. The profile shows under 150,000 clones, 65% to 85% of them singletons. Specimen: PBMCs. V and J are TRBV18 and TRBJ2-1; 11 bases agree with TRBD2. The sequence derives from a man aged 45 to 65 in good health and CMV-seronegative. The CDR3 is CASSPGTSGANEQFF. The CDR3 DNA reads TGTGCCAGCTCACCCGGGACTAGCGGAGCCAATGAGCAGTTCTTC.